A single sample is the source of the 3 T cell receptor beta chains below, sequenced in a study of T cell repertoires in cytomegalovirus infection (dated by TCRdb to 2018 to 2020). These TCRs' antigens remain unknown. The meaning of the sample's treatment or condition label: in vitro stimulation with specific CMV peptide epitopes to enrich CMV-specific T cells. TCRdb records Illumina HiSeq 1500 as the sequencer. In TCRdb, the public reads were trimmed at Q25 with fastp and aligned with MiXCR, with productive beta chains retained. Identical CDR3 protein sequences are pooled into one entry, listed with their most common genes and DNA. Within this sample are about 340,000 distinct CDR3 sequences, with just under 30% of them counted one time only. Clones ranked in the top ten supply 15% to 20% of the sample. The sequencing here drew on cultured PBMCs, taken from culture after CMV antigen stimulation. The receptor source for this set is a human donor in good health (CMV status not recorded). Some clones in this sample may be carry-over from other donors' samples.

This clonotype occurred many times. The chain uses TRBV15 and TRBJ1-1, with TRBD1 as a possible D gene (5 bases). With 4 bases removed from V and 3 bases from J, the gap between germline ends came to 12 bases. Germline V gene sequence: CDR1 LNHNV, CDR2 YYDKDF (reference sequence). The CDR3 contains 14 residues. The DNA for the CDR3 is TGTGCCACCAGCACCTTCAGGGTAGACACTGAAGCTTTCTTT. Its translation is CATSTFRVDTEAFF.

This clonotype was found a few times. The rearrangement links TRBV18 to TRBJ1-1, with a tentative D call TRBD1 (5 bases). The CDR3 contains 14 residues. The V gene's germline CDR1 is KGHSH and CDR2 LQKENI. Trimming removed 3 bases at V and 3 bases at J, with 11 bases between. CDR3 region: CASSPAGMDTEAFF. The CDR3 region has the DNA TGTGCCAGCTCACCTGCAGGGATGGACACTGAAGCTTTCTTT.

The chain has TRBV7-2 and TRBJ1-2, with D perhaps TRBD1 (5 bases). The CDR3 consists of 16 residues. Germline V gives CDR1 SGHTA, CDR2 FQGNSA. The germline V and J ends were trimmed by 4 bases and 7 bases, with 22 bases remaining between them. The CDR3 DNA is TGTGCCAGCAGCTCCCCTATTGACAGAGCTCTGGGTGGCTACACCTTC. Its protein product is CASSSPIDRALGGYTF.